This TCR beta chain came from a study of PD-1 blockade in mismatch repair-deficient tumors. On the study more broadly: Enrolled about 2012-2016, patients had progressing, pretreated mismatch repair-deficient cancers of more than ten types. General study points: After pembrolizumab, tumor-resident clones rose rapidly, then generally contracted before radiologic responses.

PCR or immunohistochemistry showed mismatch repair deficiency in every enrolled patient. The TCR-sequenced patients were three responders to pembrolizumab. CDR3 length: 14 amino acids. Trimming pared 4 bases from V and 5 bases from J, leaving 12 bases between. Germline CDR1 and CDR2: SGHAT and FQNNGV. In regard to this clone: Its antigen is not identified.

Sequencing was performed with immunoSEQ multiplex PCR; in TCRdb, only in-frame clones are kept and a portion is missing. This table holds some 130,000 clones, 88% found once. The sample in question was peripheral blood, obtained just under 74 weeks after starting pembrolizumab. V usage is TRBV11-2 and J usage is TRBJ2-1; TRBD1 is a possible D gene (5 bases). The TCR sequence derives from an adult with mismatch repair-deficient cancer. In nucleotides, the CDR3 is TGTGCCAGCAGCTCCTGGACACTCGACAATGAGCAGTTCTTC. This translates into CASSSWTLDNEQFF.